Each of the 9 T cell receptor beta chains below was sequenced from the same sample in a study of blood T cell repertoires in COVID-19. The data were produced by immunoSEQ multiplex PCR, yet TCRdb's version contains in-frame clones alone and is incomplete. The sample has under 200,000 clones, 85% to 90% seen once. The sequencing sample was made of peripheral blood. All receptors derive from an elderly woman in a cohort sampled during active or convalescent COVID-19.

J is TRBJ2-2 and V is TRBV2; 7 nucleotides match TRBD2. This CDR3 spans 15 amino acids. Per the germline V gene, CDR1 is SNHLY and CDR2 is FYNNEI. The J segment lost 5 bases and the V segment lost 3 bases, leaving 6 bases of the junction unmatched. The CDR3 nucleotides are TGTGCCAGCAGTGATTGGGCGGGAGTTACCGGGGAGCTGTTTTTT. Translation: CASSDWAGVTGELFF. The variable domain in full, completed from reference TRBV2 and TRBJ2-2, reads EPEVTQTPSHQVTQMGQEVILRCVPISNHLYFYWYRQILGQKVEFLVSFYNNEISEKSEIFDDQFSVERPDGSNFTLKIRSTKLEDSAMYFCASSDWAGVTGELFFGEGSRLTVL.

The chain couples TRBV18 to TRBJ1-1; 8 bases are a match to TRBD1. V shed 6 bases, J shed 0 bases, and the junction held 9 bases outside the gene matches. The CDR3 sequence is 16 residues long. Germline CDR1 and CDR2: KGHSH and LQKENI. The CDR3 region has the DNA TGTGCCAGCTCGTTTGGACAGGGAAACATGAACACTGAAGCTTTCTTT. This sequence encodes CASSFGQGNMNTEAFF.

The genes are TRBV24-1 and TRBJ2-1, with 14 positions matching TRBD2. The CDR3 length is 13 residues. The germline V gene has CDR1 KGHDR and CDR2 SFDVKD. Trimming at V came to 4 bases and at J to 15 bases, leaving 4 bases not matched to a gene. Written as DNA, the CDR3 is TGTGCCACCAGTGACGGGACTAGCGGGAGATGGTTCTTC. It yields the protein CATSDGTSGRWFF.

This chain connects TRBV29-1 to TRBJ2-5; D is perhaps TRBD2 (7 bases). This CDR3 comprises 14 residues. V lost 7 bases to trimming and J lost 1 base, with 16 bases between them. The V gene's germline CDR1 is SQVTM and CDR2 ANQGSEA. The CDR3 DNA reads TGCAGCGCTGAGGGGGGGGAGGCCCAAGAGACCCAGTACTTC. The encoded protein is CSAEGGEAQETQYF.

The J gene is TRBJ2-7, the V gene TRBV9, with D perhaps TRBD1 (5 bases). The V end was cut by 4 bases, the J end by 4 bases, with 18 bases between. The CDR3 runs to 15 residues. Per the germline V gene, CDR1 is SGDLS and CDR2 is YYNGEE. The DNA for the CDR3 is TGTGCCAGCAGCCCCCATGAGACAGCCAAATACGAGCAGTACTTC. Translation gives CASSPHETAKYEQYF.

The chain carries TRBV25-1 and TRBJ1-3, with D perhaps TRBD1 (6 bases). The CDR3 loop spans 14 amino acids. The germline V and J ends were trimmed by 5 bases and 2 bases, with 10 bases remaining between them. Germline lookup yields CDR1 MGHDK and CDR2 SYGVNS. The CDR3 sequence is CASSRGAAGNTIYF. DNA of the CDR3: TGTGCCAGCAGTCGGGGGGCGGCTGGAAACACCATATATTTT.

The chain carries TRBV12-2 and TRBJ1-1; the D call in the table, TRBD1, was not verified against the DNA. TRBV12-2 is termed a pseudogene. The CDR3 runs 19 residues. The CDR3, as DNA: TGTGCAAGTCGCTTAGTCCGAGAGGACAGGGGGCGTATCTTCACTGAAGCTTTCTTT. Its protein product is CASRLVREDRGRIFTEAFF.

V is TRBV7-6 and J is TRBJ2-1, with TRBD2 matching over 12 bases. V trimming: 0 bases; J trimming: 0 bases; junction bases outside the gene matches: 0. Germline-derived CDR1 and CDR2 are SGHVS and FNYEAQ. This CDR3 contains 17 residues. In DNA form, the CDR3 reads TGTGCCAGCAGCTTAGCGACTAGCGGGGGCTCCTACAATGAGCAGTTCTTC. This sequence encodes CASSLATSGGSYNEQFF.

The CDR3 reads CASKGGGTGGNQPQHF. The CDR3 region has the DNA TGTGCCAGTAAAGGAGGGGGCACCGGGGGCAATCAGCCCCAGCATTTT. The rearrangement joins TRBV19 to TRBJ1-5; 7 bases agree with TRBD1. The CDR3 covers 16 residues. Germline values: CDR1 LNHDA, CDR2 SQIVND (reference sequence). V dropped 7 bases and J dropped 2; count of bases not matched to a gene: 11.